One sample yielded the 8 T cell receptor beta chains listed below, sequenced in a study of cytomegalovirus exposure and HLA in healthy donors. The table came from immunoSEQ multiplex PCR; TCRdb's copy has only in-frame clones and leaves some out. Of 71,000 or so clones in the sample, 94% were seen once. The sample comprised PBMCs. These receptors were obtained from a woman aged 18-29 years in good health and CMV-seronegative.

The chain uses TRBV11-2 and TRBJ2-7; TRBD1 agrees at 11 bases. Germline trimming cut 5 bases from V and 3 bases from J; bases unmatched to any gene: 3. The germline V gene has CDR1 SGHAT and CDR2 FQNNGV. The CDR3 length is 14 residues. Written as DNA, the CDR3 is TGTGCCAGCAGCCCCGGGACAGGGGGCTACGAGCAGTACTTC. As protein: CASSPGTGGYEQYF.

The CDR3 DNA follows: TGTGCCAGCTCGACACACGCGAACACCGGGGAGCTGTTTTTT. Protein: CASSTHANTGELFF. The chain joins TRBV7-6 to TRBJ2-2, with D hard to call. Trimming shortened V by 8 bases and J by 0 bases, and 10 bases separated the two germline ends. The CDR3 runs to 14 residues. CDR1 SGHVS and CDR2 FNYEAQ come from the germline V gene. The variable domain in full, with the rest retrieved from reference TRBV7-6 and TRBJ2-2, is GAGVSQSPRYKVTKRGQDVALRCDPISGHVSLYWYRQALGQGPEFLTYFNYEAQQDKSGLPNDRFSAERPEGSISTLTIQRTEQRDSAMYRCASSTHANTGELFFGEGSRLTVL.

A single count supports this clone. The CDR3 nucleotides read TGTGCCACCAGCAGAGATACTGAGTCGTGGCAGTTCTTC. The encoded protein is CATSRDTESWQFF. This chain connects TRBV15 to TRBJ2-1; D unresolved. V was clipped by 0 bases and J by 12 bases, with 12 bases between them. Germline V gives CDR1 LNHNV, CDR2 YYDKDF (reference sequence). The length of the CDR3 is 13 residues.

The CDR3 protein is CASSGQGVNQPQHF. CDR3 in DNA: TGTGCCAGCAGTGGACAGGGAGTGAATCAGCCCCAGCATTTT. The chain employs TRBV2 and TRBJ1-5; 7 bases fit TRBD1. Germline V CDR1 and CDR2: SNHLY, FYNNEI. Trimming cost V 4 bases and J 4 bases; bases outside gene matches: 4. The CDR3 has 14 residues.

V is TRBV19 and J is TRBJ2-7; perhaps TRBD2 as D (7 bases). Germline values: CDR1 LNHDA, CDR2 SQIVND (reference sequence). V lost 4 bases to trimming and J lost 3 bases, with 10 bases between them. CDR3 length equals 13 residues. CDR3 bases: TGTGCCAGTAGTAGGGGGGGCTTCTACGAGCAGTACTTC. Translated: CASSRGGFYEQYF.

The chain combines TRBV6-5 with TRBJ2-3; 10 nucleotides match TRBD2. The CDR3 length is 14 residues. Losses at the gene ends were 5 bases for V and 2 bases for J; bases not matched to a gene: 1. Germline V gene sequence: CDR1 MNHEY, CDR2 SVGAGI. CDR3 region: CASSSGGVTDTQYF. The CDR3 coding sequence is TGTGCCAGCAGTAGCGGGGGGGTCACAGATACGCAGTATTTT.

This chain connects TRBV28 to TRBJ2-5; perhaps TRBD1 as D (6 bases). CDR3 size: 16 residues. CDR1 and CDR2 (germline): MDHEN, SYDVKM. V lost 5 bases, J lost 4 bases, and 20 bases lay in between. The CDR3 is CASSPRTVLGAETQYF. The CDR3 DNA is TGTGCCAGCAGTCCGAGGACAGTTCTGGGAGCAGAGACCCAGTACTTC.

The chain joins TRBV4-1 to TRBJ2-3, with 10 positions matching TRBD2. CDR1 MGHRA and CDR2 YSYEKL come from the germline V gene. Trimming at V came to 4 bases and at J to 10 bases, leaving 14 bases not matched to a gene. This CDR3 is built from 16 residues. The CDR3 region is CASSPSGGSGRNAQYF. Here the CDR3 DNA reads TGCGCCAGCAGCCCTTCCGGCGGTAGCGGGAGGAATGCGCAGTATTTT.